Listed below are T cell receptor beta chains from one sample, sequenced in a study of T cell clusters in autoimmune cytopenias. From the multiplex PCR reads, TCRdb lists one entry per CDR3 protein and no DNA. This sample contains nearly 9,000 distinct CDR3 sequences. Sequencing input: peripheral blood. Receptors were obtained from a human donor with an autoimmune cytopenia or autoimmune hepatitis (not recorded which). CDR3s include the opening cysteine and the closing phenylalanine or tryptophan. Rows give clone size only sometimes, using once, few, many, or a class for an expanded clone.

size	V	J	length	CDR3
-	TRBV12-3/TRBV12-4	TRBJ2-7	14	CASSGGTAIFKQYF
-	TRBV6-6	TRBJ2-7	14	CASIGTTSGSQQYF
-	TRBV27	TRBJ2-7	15	CASTKTGAGLGRQYF
medium-sized	TRBV19	TRBJ1-6	15	CASRAPGQANSPLHF
-	TRBV10-1	TRBJ2-1	14	CASSELAYGGEQFF
medium-sized	TRBV6-5	TRBJ2-7	15	CASSSTGALTYEQYF
-	TRBV7-9	TRBJ2-6	18	CASRPPGQASSGANVLTF
medium-sized	TRBV7-6	TRBJ2-3	17	CASSLGAGQGVTDTQYF
-	TRBV5-5	TRBJ1-4	17	CASSMWGAAEGNEKLFF
-	TRBV20-1	TRBJ2-7	14	CSARPLAGYYEQYF
medium-sized	TRBV30	TRBJ1-3	14	CAWSVARVGNTIYF
-	TRBV20-1	TRBJ2-3	14	CSAVRDSSTDTQYF
-	TRBV28	TRBJ2-1	11	CASVRYNEQFF
medium-sized	TRBV6-5	TRBJ2-2	12	CASSLNTGELFF
-	TRBV14	TRBJ2-2	13	CASSLRSGGELFF
medium-sized	TRBV30	TRBJ2-2	13	CAWSVGGSGELFF
medium-sized	TRBV29-1	TRBJ1-5	13	CSVELDVNQPQHF
medium-sized	TRBV29-1	TRBJ2-7	13	CSVGGQSYYEQYF
-	TRBV5-5	TRBJ2-1	13	CASSLVFGDEQFF
medium-sized	TRBV12-3/TRBV12-4	TRBJ1-2	13	CASSSNRDRDRTF
-	TRBV14	TRBJ2-7	13	CASSPWTGNEQYF